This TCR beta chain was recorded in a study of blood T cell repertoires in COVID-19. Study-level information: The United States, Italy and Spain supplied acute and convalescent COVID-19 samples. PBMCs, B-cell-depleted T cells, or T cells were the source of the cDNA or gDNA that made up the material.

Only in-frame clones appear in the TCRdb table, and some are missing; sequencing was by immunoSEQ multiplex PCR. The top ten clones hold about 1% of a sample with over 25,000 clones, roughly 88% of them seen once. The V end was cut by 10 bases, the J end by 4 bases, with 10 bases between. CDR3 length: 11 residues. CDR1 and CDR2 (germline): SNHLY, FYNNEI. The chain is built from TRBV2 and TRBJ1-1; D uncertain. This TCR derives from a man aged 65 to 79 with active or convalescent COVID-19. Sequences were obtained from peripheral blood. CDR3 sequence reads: CATTRGTEAFF. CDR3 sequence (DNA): TGTGCCACGACCCGGGGCACTGAAGCTTTCTTT.